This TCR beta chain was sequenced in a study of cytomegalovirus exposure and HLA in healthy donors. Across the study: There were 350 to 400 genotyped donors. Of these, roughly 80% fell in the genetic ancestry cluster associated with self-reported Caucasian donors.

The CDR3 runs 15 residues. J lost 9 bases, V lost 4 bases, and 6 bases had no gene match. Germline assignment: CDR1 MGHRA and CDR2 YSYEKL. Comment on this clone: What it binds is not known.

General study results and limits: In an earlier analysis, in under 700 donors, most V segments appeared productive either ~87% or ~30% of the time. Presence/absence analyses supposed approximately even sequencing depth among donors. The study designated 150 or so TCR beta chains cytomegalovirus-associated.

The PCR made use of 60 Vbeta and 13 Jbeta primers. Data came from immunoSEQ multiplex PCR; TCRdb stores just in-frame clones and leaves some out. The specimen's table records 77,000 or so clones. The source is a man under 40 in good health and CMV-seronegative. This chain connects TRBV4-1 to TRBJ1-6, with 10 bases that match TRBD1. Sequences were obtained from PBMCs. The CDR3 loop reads CASSPPGTGASPLHF. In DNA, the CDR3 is TGCGCCAGCAGCCCCCCCGGGACAGGGGCTTCACCCCTCCACTTT.